The T cell receptor beta chain described here comes from a study of OX40 agonist ivuxolimab in advanced cancers. For context, the study as a whole: Ivuxolimab was a fully human IgG2 agonistic monoclonal antibody targeting the costimulatory receptor OX40 (CD134). Intravenous ivuxolimab was administered to patients every 2 weeks at six dose levels: 0.01, 0.1, 0.3, 1.5, 3 and 10 mg/kg. Among the roughly 52 dose-escalation patients, around 20 had hepatocellular carcinoma, roughly 15 melanoma, 9 renal cell carcinoma and 9 head and neck cancer. In the dose-escalation cohort, 82.7% of patients were male, and the mean age was approximately 55 years, with a range of about 20 to 79. Patients were allowed to have had prior anti-PD-1, anti-PD-L1 or anti-CTLA-4 therapy, and approximately 41% of the dose-escalation patients had previously received checkpoint inhibitors. Partial responses were achieved by three dose-escalation patients, of whom one had hepatocellular carcinoma and two had cutaneous melanoma. Peripheral TCRbeta sequencing was intended to test whether TCR sequence diversity was altered and clonal T-cell expansion was caused by ivuxolimab. The paper reports the monotherapy dose-escalation portion (N of about 47 patients) of the phase I ivuxolimab trial. Overall study outcomes, separate from this receptor: After ivuxolimab, CD8+ T cells had more expanded clones than CD4+ T cells on average. Partial responders in the 0.1-3.0 mg/kg groups had among the lowest normalized peripheral clonal expansion, especially among CD8+ T cells. The antigen specificity of the clonally expanded peripheral T cells was not determined. Low levels of normalized T-cell clonal expansion were also shown by some nonresponding patients. At doses of 0.1 to 3.0 mg/kg, clonal expansion of both CD4+ and CD8+ T cells in blood was seen between baseline and week 6.

The trial excluded patients who had a history of autoimmune disease or were on systemic immunosuppression. Peripheral blood for TCR sequencing was collected from all dose cohorts at baseline, on cycle 4 day 1, and on cycle 7 day 1. Samples came from an open-label, multicenter, first-in-human phase I dose-escalation trial of ivuxolimab. Adults with locally advanced or metastatic melanoma, renal cell carcinoma, hepatocellular carcinoma or head and neck squamous cell carcinoma were enrolled in the trial. Before TCR sequencing, CD4+ and CD8+ T cells were separately sorted from peripheral blood. Details on this clone: This receptor's antigen is unknown. Base qualities are not recorded, but no much larger clone differs from it by a single base.

Genomic DNA was isolated from the sorted cells so that the TCRbeta CDR3 region could be sequenced. The immunoSEQ Assay was used for sequencing of TCRbeta CDR3 regions. TCRdb stores this immuneACCESS table with in-frame sequences only. Part of the clones is absent; in the studies checked, under half of the shortfall reflects unresolved V genes, and no reason is known for the rest. Counted in this sample were about 59,000 clones; roughly 86% of them appeared once. Clones ranked in the top ten supply about 5.1% of the sample. V and J lose 5 bases and 7 bases, and a span of 12 bases separates them. As encoded in the germline V gene, CDR1 is MNHEY while CDR2 is SVGAGI. From cysteine to phenylalanine, the CDR3 is 12 amino acids long. CDR3 DNA only is kept here, 36 bases in frame from base 1.

The rearrangement combines TRBV6-5 with TRBJ2-7, with the D gene not confidently named. The specimen comprised CD4+ or CD8+ T cells sorted from blood, sampled in a trial of the OX40 agonist ivuxolimab. This clonotype was sampled from an adult with an advanced solid tumor such as melanoma, head and neck, liver or kidney cancer. The nucleotide sequence is given as TGTGCCAGCAGTGAAGTATACGGGGAGCAGTACTTC. It translates to CASSEVYGEQYF.